The rows below give T cell receptor beta chains drawn from one sample of a study of shared clonotypes between healthy human individuals. Sequencing used immunoSEQ multiplex PCR; TCRdb keeps in-frame clones, though not all of them. The sample includes some 2,100,000 clones, roughly 95% of them seen just once. The sequencing input was naive CD4+ T cells sorted from blood. Receptor source: a man aged 18 to 30 in good health. The CDR3 runs from the conserved cysteine through the conserved F or W. Fields, in order: D gene, J gene, clone size, V gene, CDR3 DNA, CDR3 protein. D genes are given only for firm matches. Clone sizes are given selectively: once, few, many, or a class where the clone is expanded.

.,TRBJ1-6,.,TRBV6-1,TGTGCCAGCAGTGGACAGGCAAATTCACCCCTCCACTTT,CASSGQANSPLHF
TRBD2,TRBJ2-3,.,TRBV11-3,TGTGCCAGCAGCCTGGGACTAACTTCTAGCACAGATACGCAGTATTTT,CASSLGLTSSTDTQYF
.,TRBJ1-2,.,TRBV2,TGTGCCAGCTTAGGGGGGTATACGGGAACTAACTATGGCTACACCTTC,CASLGGYTGTNYGYTF
TRBD2,TRBJ2-1,once,TRBV6-6,TGTGCCAGCAGTTACTCAGACGGGACTAGCGAGTTCTTC,CASSYSDGTSEFF
.,TRBJ2-7,.,TRBV10-2,TGCGCCAGCAGCTCTCAGGGAAAGCCCTACGAGCAGTACTTC,CASSSQGKPYEQYF
.,TRBJ1-1,.,TRBV11-2,TGTGCCAGCAGCTTTTTGTCGGGGAACACTGAAGCTTTCTTT,CASSFLSGNTEAFF
.,TRBJ2-1,.,TRBV30,TGTGCCTGGACGAAAGGACAGAGCTACAATGAGCAGTTCTTC,CAWTKGQSYNEQFF
TRBD2,TRBJ2-1,.,TRBV7-2,TGTGCCAGCAGAGCGGGAGGGCCCTCTTGGGCCAGTGAGCAGTTCTTC,CASRAGGPSWASEQFF
TRBD1,TRBJ1-5,.,TRBV30,TGTGCCTGGGACAGGGGCAGGGGTGGCAATCAGCCCCAGCATTTT,CAWDRGRGGNQPQHF
TRBD2,TRBJ2-2,.,TRBV28,TGTGCCAGCAGCCGGCGGGGGGCAAGCACCGGGGAGCTGTTTTTT,CASSRRGASTGELFF
TRBD2,TRBJ2-7,.,TRBV10-3,TGTGCCATCAGTGACGGACTAGCGGGAGGTAGGGCCTACGAGCAGTACTTC,CAISDGLAGGRAYEQYF